The 16 T cell receptor beta chains listed next were all sequenced from one sample in a study of shared clonotypes between healthy human individuals. Profiling relied on immunoSEQ multiplex PCR, and the TCRdb table lists in-frame clones only, not all of them. Among about 2.2 million clones listed, 93% were seen once. Naive CD8 isolation took CD45RO-negative cells positively selected for CCR7 and excluded terminally differentiated effector memory CD45RA+ cells. Specimen: naive CD8+ T cells from PBMCs. Receptors were obtained from a man between 18 and 29 years old in good health. Some clones in this sample may be carry-over from other donors' samples.

In regard to this clone: Other DNA sequences from this sample encode an identical CDR3 as well. The chain recombines TRBV28 with TRBJ2-7, with D unclear. Germline-derived CDR1 and CDR2 are MDHEN and SYDVKM. This CDR3 contains 11 residues. V was shortened by 5 bases and J by 3 bases, with 5 bases between the two germline ends. CDR3 residues: CASSRSYEQYF. DNA of the CDR3: TGTGCCAGCAGTAGGAGCTACGAGCAGTACTTC. Filled out from reference TRBV28 and TRBJ2-7, the complete variable domain reads DVKVTQSSRYLVKRTGEKVFLECVQDMDHENMFWYRQDPGLGLRLIYFSYDVKMKEKGDIPEGYSVSREKKERFSLILESASTNQTSMYLCASSRSYEQYFGPGTRLTVT.

As for this clone: Other nucleotide sequences in the sample specify the same CDR3. The chain uses TRBV27 and TRBJ1-5, with D hard to call. CDR1 MNHEY and CDR2 SMNVEV come from the germline V gene (reference sequence). The CDR3 covers 13 residues. V was trimmed by 2 bases and J by 1 base, leaving 3 bases between them. The CDR3 DNA reads as TGTGCCAGCAGTTTAGGAAGCAATCAGCCCCAGCATTTT. As protein: CASSLGSNQPQHF.

V is TRBV6-1 and J is TRBJ2-2; TRBD1 agrees at 7 bases. This CDR3 is 16 amino acids long. Germline V lookup: CDR1 MNHNS, CDR2 SASEGT. The V and J ends lost 3 bases and 6 bases, in that order; junction bases with no gene match: 10. CDR3 sequence reads: CASSDHRGLRAGELFF. The CDR3 DNA sequence: TGTGCCAGCAGTGATCACAGGGGTTTGAGGGCCGGGGAGCTGTTTTTT.

The chain carries TRBV27 and TRBJ1-2; D call uncertain. Germline-derived CDR1 and CDR2 are MNHEY and SMNVEV (reference sequence). Trimming removed 6 bases at V and 2 bases at J, with 19 bases between. The CDR3 covers 16 residues. This CDR3 is CASRKGPNASNYGYTF. The CDR3 coding sequence is TGTGCCAGCAGAAAAGGGCCCAACGCTTCAAACTATGGCTACACCTTC.

The CDR3 nucleotides read TGTGCCAGCAGCTTGACTAGCGGGAGCCACTACGAGCAGTACTTC. Protein sequence: CASSLTSGSHYEQYF. This chain joins TRBV7-9 and TRBJ2-7, with TRBD2 matching 12 bases. Germline assignment: CDR1 SEHNR and CDR2 FQNEAQ (reference sequence). This CDR3 contains 15 residues. The trim removed 3 bases at V and 3 bases at J, leaving 3 bases unmatched.

The V and J genes are TRBV14 and TRBJ2-4, with 7 positions matching TRBD2. The length of the CDR3 is 13 residues. With V trimmed by 8 bases and J by 8 bases, 9 bases remained unmatched. CDR1 and CDR2 (germline): SGHDN, FVKESK. The CDR3 here is CASRARREYIQYF. The CDR3 nucleotides read TGTGCCAGCCGGGCTCGGCGGGAGTACATTCAGTACTTC.

V gene TRBV9 combines with J gene TRBJ2-2; 9 positions agree with TRBD1. The CDR3 covers 17 residues. J lost 7 bases, V lost 4 bases, and 14 bases had no gene match. CDR1 and CDR2 (germline): SGDLS, YYNGEE. The CDR3 coding sequence is TGTGCCAGCAGCATGGGGAGGAACAGGGGGCATGGCGGGGAGCTGTTTTTT. It codes for CASSMGRNRGHGGELFF.

The chain recombines TRBV29-1 with TRBJ2-5; TRBD2 agrees at 10 bases. From germline, CDR1 is SQVTM and CDR2 ANQGSEA. CDR3 length equals 15 residues. With V trimmed by 4 bases and J by 5 bases, 10 bases remained unmatched. CDR3 in amino acids: CSVVLAGPNPETQYF. DNA for the CDR3: TGCAGCGTTGTACTAGCGGGACCTAACCCGGAGACCCAGTACTTC.

In its sample, this clone was seen once. This CDR3 reads CASSQEIEGIEAFF. The CDR3 DNA reads TGTGCCAGCAGCCAAGAGATAGAGGGGATTGAAGCTTTCTTT. The rearrangement joins TRBV14 to TRBJ1-1; the D gene is possibly TRBD1 (5 bases). V was clipped by 0 bases and J by 7 bases, with 12 bases between them. CDR1 is SGHDN, CDR2 FVKESK, per germline. This CDR3 comprises 14 residues.

This clone was seen only once. This same CDR3 is encoded by further DNA sequences in the sample. This chain connects TRBV27 to TRBJ1-2; possibly TRBD1 for D (6 bases). Germline V CDR1 and CDR2: MNHEY, SMNVEV (reference sequence). The CDR3 consists of 13 residues. Trimming removed 6 bases at V and 2 bases at J, with 10 bases between. The CDR3 DNA reads TGTGCCAGCAGCCTCGGACAGAACTATGGCTACACCTTC. Protein sequence: CASSLGQNYGYTF.

The rearrangement uses TRBV29-1 and TRBJ2-1, with 10 bases fitting TRBD2. The germline V gene has CDR1 SQVTM and CDR2 ANQGSEA. With V trimmed by 4 bases and J by 2 bases, 8 bases remained unmatched. The CDR3 is made up of 16 amino acids. Here the CDR3 reads CSVVASGSPTYNEQFF. The CDR3 bases are TGCAGCGTTGTGGCTAGCGGGAGCCCCACCTACAATGAGCAGTTCTTC.

This rearrangement joins TRBV27 to TRBJ2-7; D gene uncertain. V lost 1 base to trimming and J lost 2 bases, with 12 bases between them. The CDR3 runs to 15 residues. Germline V gene lookup returns CDR1 MNHEY and CDR2 SMNVEV (reference sequence). CDR3 amino acids: CASSLYVVSPYEQYF. The DNA for the CDR3 is TGTGCCAGCAGTTTATATGTGGTATCCCCCTACGAGCAGTACTTC.

The rearrangement links TRBV28 to TRBJ2-7, with D perhaps matching TRBD2 (6 bases). The CDR3 spans 16 residues. The V gene lost 1 base and the J gene lost 5 bases, with 18 bases spanning the gap. Germline V gene data show CDR1 as MDHEN and CDR2 as SYDVKM. The CDR3 DNA reads as TGTGCCAGCAGTTTATTGAGTGTGGAGGGGTCTCACGAGCAGTACTTC. Translated: CASSLLSVEGSHEQYF.

There are a few counts of this clone. The chain employs TRBV19 and TRBJ1-1; D remains unclear. Trimming shortened V by 7 bases and J by 5 bases, and 20 bases separated the two germline ends. Germline loops: CDR1 LNHDA, CDR2 SQIVND (reference sequence). This CDR3 spans 15 amino acids. CDR3 protein: CASISHTSFGTEAFF. The CDR3 bases are TGTGCCAGTATATCTCACACTTCATTCGGGACTGAAGCTTTCTTT.

The chain joins TRBV6-6 to TRBJ2-2, with 10 bases identical to TRBD1. This CDR3 region has 14 residues. The germline V gene encodes CDR1 MNHNY and CDR2 SVGAGI (reference sequence). The V segment lost 6 bases and the J segment 7 bases; nucleotides outside the gene matches: 5. Here the CDR3 DNA reads TGTGCCAGCAGGAGGGACAGGGGTAACGGGGAGCTGTTTTTT. Amino acid sequence: CASRRDRGNGELFF.

A remark on this clone: Other DNA sequences from this sample encode an identical CDR3 as well. This CDR3 reads CASSFSGDNEQFF. The DNA for the CDR3 is TGTGCCAGCAGTTTCTCTGGGGACAATGAGCAGTTCTTC. The chain has TRBV28 and TRBJ2-1; D unclear. The CDR3 has 13 amino acids. Trimming took off 3 bases at V and 5 bases at J, with 8 bases between the two ends. Germline loops: CDR1 MDHEN, CDR2 SYDVKM.